The clone carrying this TCR beta chain has just a few counts. V was trimmed by 6 bases and J by 4 bases, leaving 10 bases between them. From germline, CDR1 is MNHEY and CDR2 SVGAGI. The CDR3 covers 12 residues. This record belongs to a study of T cells after yellow fever vaccination. UMIs and a universal primer site were added when TCR cDNA was made by 5'RACE template switching. TCRdb recomputed calls from the 5' RACE reads with MiXCR, one row per CDR3 protein. The table has some 250,000 distinct CDR3 sequences, 6.9% seen once. The chain recombines TRBV6-5 with TRBJ2-7; D is ambiguous. This receptor was obtained from a man younger than 45 who received the YFV17D yellow fever vaccine. The sample was CD4+ T cells sorted from PBMCs, taken 15 days after the yellow fever booster vaccination. CDR3 amino acids: CASRSVLYEQYF. The CDR3 nucleotides are TGTGCCAGCAGGTCCGTGTTGTACGAGCAGTACTTC.